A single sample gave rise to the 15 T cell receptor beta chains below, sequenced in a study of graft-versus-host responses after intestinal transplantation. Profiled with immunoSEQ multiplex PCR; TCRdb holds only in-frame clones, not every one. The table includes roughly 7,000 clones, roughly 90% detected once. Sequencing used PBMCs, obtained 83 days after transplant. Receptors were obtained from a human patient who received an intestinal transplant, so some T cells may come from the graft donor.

The DNA for the CDR3 is TGTGCCAGCAGCCTCGGACAGAACACTGAAGCTTTCTTT. Translated: CASSLGQNTEAFF. The chain joins TRBV6-6 to TRBJ1-1; D possibly corresponds to TRBD1 (5 bases). There are 13 residues in the CDR3. Germline V gives CDR1 MNHNY, CDR2 SVGAGI (reference sequence). V lost 6 bases and J lost 1, with 9 bases in between.

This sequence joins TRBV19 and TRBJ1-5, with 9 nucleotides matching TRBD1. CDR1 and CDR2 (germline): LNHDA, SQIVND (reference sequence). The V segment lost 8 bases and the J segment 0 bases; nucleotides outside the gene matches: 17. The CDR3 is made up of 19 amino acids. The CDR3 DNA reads TGTGCCAGTTCCGATGGAGGGACAGGGACATTCCTTAGCAATCAGCCCCAGCATTTT. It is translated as CASSDGGTGTFLSNQPQHF.

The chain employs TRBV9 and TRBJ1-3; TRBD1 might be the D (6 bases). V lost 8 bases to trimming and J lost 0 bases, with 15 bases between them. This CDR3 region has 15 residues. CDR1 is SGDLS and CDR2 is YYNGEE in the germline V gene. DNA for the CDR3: TGTGCCAGTAGACAGGACTTGAGCTCTGGAAACACCATATATTTT. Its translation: CASRQDLSSGNTIYF. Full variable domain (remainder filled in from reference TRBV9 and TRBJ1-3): DSGVTQTPKHLITATGQRVTLRCSPRSGDLSVYWYQQSLDQGLQFLIQYYNGEERAKGNILERFSAQQFPDLHSELNLSSLELGDSALYFCASRQDLSSGNTIYFGEGSWLTVV.

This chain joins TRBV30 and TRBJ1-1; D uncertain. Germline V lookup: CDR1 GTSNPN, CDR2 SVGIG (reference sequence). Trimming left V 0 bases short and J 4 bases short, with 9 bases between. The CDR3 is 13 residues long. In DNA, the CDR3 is TGTGCCTGGAGTGTACGGGGAGGCACTGAAGCTTTCTTT. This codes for CAWSVRGGTEAFF.

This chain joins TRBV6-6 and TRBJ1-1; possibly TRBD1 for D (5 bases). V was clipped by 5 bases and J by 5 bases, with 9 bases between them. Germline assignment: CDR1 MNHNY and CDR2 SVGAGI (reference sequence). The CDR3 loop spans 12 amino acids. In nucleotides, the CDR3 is TGTGCCAGCAGTAGACCAGGGACTGAAGCTTTCTTT. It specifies CASSRPGTEAFF.

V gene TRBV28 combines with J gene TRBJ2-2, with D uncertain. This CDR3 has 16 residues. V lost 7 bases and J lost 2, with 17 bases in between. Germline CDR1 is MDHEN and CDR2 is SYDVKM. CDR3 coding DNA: TGTGCCAGCACCCCAGGTCCAGGTTCTAACACCGGGGAGCTGTTTTTT. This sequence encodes CASTPGPGSNTGELFF. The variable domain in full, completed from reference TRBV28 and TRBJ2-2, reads DVKVTQSSRYLVKRTGEKVFLECVQDMDHENMFWYRQDPGLGLRLIYFSYDVKMKEKGDIPEGYSVSREKKERFSLILESASTNQTSMYLCASTPGPGSNTGELFFGEGSRLTVL.

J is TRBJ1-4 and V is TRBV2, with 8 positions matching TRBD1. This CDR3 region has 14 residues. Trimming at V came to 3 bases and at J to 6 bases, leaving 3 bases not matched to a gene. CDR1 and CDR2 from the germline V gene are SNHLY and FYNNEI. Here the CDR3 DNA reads TGTGCCAGCAGTGACAGGGGGCGGGATGAAAAACTGTTTTTT. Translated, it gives CASSDRGRDEKLFF.

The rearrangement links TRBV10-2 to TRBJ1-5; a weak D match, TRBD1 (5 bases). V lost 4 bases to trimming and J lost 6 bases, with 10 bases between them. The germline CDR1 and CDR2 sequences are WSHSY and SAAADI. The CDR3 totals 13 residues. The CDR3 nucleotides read TGCGCCAGCAGTGGCAGGGAGATTCAGCCCCAGCATTTT. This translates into CASSGREIQPQHF.

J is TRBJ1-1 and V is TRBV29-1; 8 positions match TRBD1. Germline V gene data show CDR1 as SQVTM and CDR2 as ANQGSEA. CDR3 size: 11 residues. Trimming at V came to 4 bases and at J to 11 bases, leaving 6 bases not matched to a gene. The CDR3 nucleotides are TGCAGCGTTGGAGCAGGGGGCCGGGCTTTCTTT. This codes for CSVGAGGRAFF.

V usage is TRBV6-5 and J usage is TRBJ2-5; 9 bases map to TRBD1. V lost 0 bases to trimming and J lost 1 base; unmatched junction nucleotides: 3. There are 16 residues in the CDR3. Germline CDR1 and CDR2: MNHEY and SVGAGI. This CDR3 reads CASSYSHRGLQETQYF. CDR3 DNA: TGTGCCAGCAGTTACTCCCACAGGGGGCTCCAAGAGACCCAGTACTTC.

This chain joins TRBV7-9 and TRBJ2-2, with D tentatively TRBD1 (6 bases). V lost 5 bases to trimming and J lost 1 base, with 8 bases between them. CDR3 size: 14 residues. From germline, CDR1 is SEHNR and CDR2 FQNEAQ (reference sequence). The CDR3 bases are TGTGCCAGCAGCGCACAGGGGAACACCGGGGAGCTGTTTTTT. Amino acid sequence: CASSAQGNTGELFF.

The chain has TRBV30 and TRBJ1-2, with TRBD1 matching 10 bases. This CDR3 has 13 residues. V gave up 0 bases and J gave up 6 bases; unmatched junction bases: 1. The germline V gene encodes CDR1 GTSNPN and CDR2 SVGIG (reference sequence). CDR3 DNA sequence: TGTGCCTGGAGTGTGGGGACAGGGGATGGCTACACCTTC. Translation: CAWSVGTGDGYTF.

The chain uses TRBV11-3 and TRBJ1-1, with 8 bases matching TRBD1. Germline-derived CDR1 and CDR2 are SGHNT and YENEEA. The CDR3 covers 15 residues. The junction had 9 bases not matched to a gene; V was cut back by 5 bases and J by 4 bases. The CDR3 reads CASSDRWTGSTEAFF. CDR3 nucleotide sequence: TGTGCCAGCAGCGACAGATGGACAGGGAGCACTGAAGCTTTCTTT.

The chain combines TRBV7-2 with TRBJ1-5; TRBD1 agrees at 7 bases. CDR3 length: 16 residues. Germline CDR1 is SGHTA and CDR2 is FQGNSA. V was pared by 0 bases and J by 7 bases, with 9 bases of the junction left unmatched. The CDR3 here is CASSLALRGAGQPQHF. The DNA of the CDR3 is TGTGCCAGCAGCTTAGCGCTCAGGGGGGCCGGACAGCCCCAGCATTTT.

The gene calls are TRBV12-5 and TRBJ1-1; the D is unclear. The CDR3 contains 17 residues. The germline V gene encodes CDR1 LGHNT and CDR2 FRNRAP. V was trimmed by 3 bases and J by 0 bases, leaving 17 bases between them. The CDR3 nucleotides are TGTGCTAGTGGTTTATGGTCGCGAGAAAGAATGAACACTGAAGCTTTCTTT. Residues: CASGLWSRERMNTEAFF.